A single sample gave rise to the 20 T cell receptor beta chains below, sequenced in a study of OX40 agonist ivuxolimab in advanced cancers. Generated by immunoSEQ multiplex PCR, the TCRdb table keeps only in-frame clones and is missing some. Among approximately 45,000 clones listed, just under 95% were seen once. Sequencing used CD4+ or CD8+ T cells sorted from blood, obtained in a trial of the OX40 agonist ivuxolimab. All receptors derive from an adult with an advanced solid tumor such as melanoma, head and neck, liver or kidney cancer.

V and J are TRBV7-9 and TRBJ1-2; 8 nucleotides line up with TRBD1. Germline CDR1 SEHNR, CDR2 FQNEAQ (reference sequence). After removal of 1 base from V and 4 bases from J, the junction contained 2 bases not matched to a gene. CDR3 length equals 14 residues. CDR3: CASSLGTGRYGYTF. DNA of the CDR3: TGTGCCAGCAGCTTAGGGACAGGGCGCTATGGCTACACCTTC.

The chain uses TRBV4-3 and TRBJ2-7; D remains ambiguous. CDR3 length equals 15 residues. Germline CDR1 is LGHNA and CDR2 is YSLEER. Trimming stripped 1 base from V and 2 bases from J, with 12 bases between. The CDR3 reads CASSQGRGTPYEQYF. DNA for the CDR3: TGCGCCAGCAGCCAAGGGCGCGGAACCCCCTACGAGCAGTACTTC.

V is TRBV5-4 and J is TRBJ2-3; D not certain. Trimming shortened V by 4 bases and J by 2 bases, and 11 bases separated the two germline ends. The CDR3 runs 14 residues. Germline V gene data show CDR1 as SGHNT and CDR2 as YYREEE (reference sequence). CDR3: CASSPRWTTDTQYF. The CDR3 coding sequence is TGTGCCAGCAGCCCACGCTGGACCACAGATACGCAGTATTTT.

This chain links TRBV4-1 with TRBJ2-1; no firm D call. V was pared by 3 bases and J by 0 bases, with 15 bases between. Germline values: CDR1 MGHRA, CDR2 YSYEKL. This CDR3 region has 17 residues. CDR3 amino acids: CASSQTVWAYSYNEQFF. The CDR3 bases are TGCGCCAGCAGCCAGACCGTATGGGCGTACTCCTACAATGAGCAGTTCTTC.

This rearrangement joins TRBV5-6 to TRBJ1-1; 7 bases align to TRBD1. The CDR3 runs 17 residues. Trimming took 0 bases from V and 10 from J; bases not matched to a gene: 18. Per the germline V gene, CDR1 is SGHDT and CDR2 is YYEEEE. This CDR3 reads CASSLGLPDRFLPRAFF. As DNA, the CDR3 is TGTGCCAGCAGCTTGGGCCTCCCGGACAGGTTTCTTCCTAGAGCTTTCTTT.

The chain recombines TRBV13 with TRBJ2-1; TRBD2 matches at 12 bases. J lost 3 bases, V lost 6 bases, and 12 bases had no gene match. The CDR3 covers 18 residues. In germline, CDR1 is PRHDT, CDR2 FYEKMQ (reference sequence). The CDR3 region has the DNA TGTGCCAGCAGGCCATGGGGGACTAGCGGGCAAAACTACAATGAGCAGTTCTTC. Translating it yields CASRPWGTSGQNYNEQFF.

This clone turned up a few times. The rearrangement joins TRBV9 to TRBJ1-1; D may be TRBD1 (5 bases). This CDR3 is built from 14 residues. The germline CDR1 and CDR2 sequences are SGDLS and YYNGEE. V lost 0 bases, J lost 5 bases, and 11 bases lay in between. In DNA, the CDR3 is TGTGCCAGCAGCGTAGGAGGGGTAGAGACTGAAGCTTTCTTT. Protein sequence: CASSVGGVETEAFF.

The chain links TRBV6-6 to TRBJ1-1, with D possibly matching TRBD1 (6 bases). V was cut by 0 bases and J by 6 bases, with 17 bases left in between. CDR3 length: 16 residues. The germline CDR1 and CDR2 sequences are MNHNY and SVGAGI (reference sequence). The CDR3 DNA reads TGTGCCAGCAGTTACTCGGCCACAGGGAGGTCGGCTGAAGCTTTCTTT. Its translation: CASSYSATGRSAEAFF.

This clone was seen just once. V usage is TRBV15 and J usage is TRBJ1-2, with D perhaps TRBD1 (6 bases). This CDR3 region has 12 residues. The V gene lost 4 bases and the J gene lost 4 bases, with 7 bases spanning the gap. Looked up from germline, CDR1 is LNHNV and CDR2 is YYDKDF (reference sequence). For the CDR3, the DNA is TGTGCCACCAGCATAGGGGGCTATGGCTACACCTTC. Amino acid sequence: CATSIGGYGYTF.

This clone has just one count. The chain recombines TRBV6-5 with TRBJ2-1, with 10 bases fitting TRBD2. Trimming cost V 0 bases and J 8 bases; bases outside gene matches: 1. The length of the CDR3 is 14 residues. Germline-derived CDR1 and CDR2 are MNHEY and SVGAGI. The CDR3 nucleotides read TGTGCCAGCAGTTACTCGCTAGCGGGAGATGAGCAGTTCTTC. Encoded protein: CASSYSLAGDEQFF.

The V gene is TRBV11-2, the J gene TRBJ2-7; 9 nucleotides match TRBD1. Germline loops: CDR1 SGHAT, CDR2 FQNNGV. The CDR3 contains 16 residues. V lost 5 bases, J lost 6 bases, and 14 bases stayed unmatched. The CDR3 here is CASSANYGTGLGEQYF. The CDR3 coding sequence is TGTGCCAGCAGCGCCAATTACGGGACAGGGCTCGGCGAGCAGTACTTC.

The gene calls are TRBV5-5 and TRBJ1-3; TRBD1 matches at 7 bases. The germline V gene encodes CDR1 SGHKS and CDR2 YYEKEE (reference sequence). Trimming removed 3 bases from V and 1 base from J; junction bases left unmatched: 7. This CDR3 has 16 amino acids. The CDR3 DNA reads as TGTGCCAGCAGCTCCAGCGACAGGGCTTCTGGAAACACCATATATTTT. Its translation: CASSSSDRASGNTIYF.

This clone was seen just once. The chain uses TRBV5-6 and TRBJ1-5; D not resolved. CDR3 length: 12 residues. V gave up 4 bases and J gave up 5 bases, with 7 bases separating them. The V gene's germline CDR1 is SGHDT and CDR2 YYEEEE. CDR3 in DNA: TGTGCCAGCAGCCTCGGGGATCAGCCCCAGCATTTT. Translating gives CASSLGDQPQHF.

The J gene is TRBJ2-7, the V gene TRBV11-2, with D perhaps matching TRBD1 (6 bases). CDR3 length: 17 residues. V was clipped by 3 bases and J by 1 base, with 19 bases between them. Germline-derived CDR1 and CDR2 are SGHAT and FQNNGV. The CDR3 loop reads CASSLVSGEAPSYEQYF. The CDR3, as DNA: TGTGCCAGCAGCTTGGTCTCAGGGGAAGCCCCATCCTACGAGCAGTACTTC.

The J gene is TRBJ2-1, the V gene TRBV7-9, with 12 bases matching TRBD2. The CDR3 runs 19 residues. J lost 1 base, V lost 3 bases, and 10 bases had no gene match. CDR1 SEHNR and CDR2 FQNEAQ come from the germline V gene (reference sequence). CDR3 DNA sequence: TGTGCCAGCAGCTTCCCCGCTAGCGGGAGGGCCATATCCTACAATGAGCAGTTCTTC. The encoded protein is CASSFPASGRAISYNEQFF.

The V gene is TRBV7-9, the J gene TRBJ2-7; unclear D gene. The CDR3 is 13 amino acids. Trimming left V 5 bases short and J 0 bases short, with 8 bases between. CDR1 is SEHNR, CDR2 FQNEAQ, per germline (reference sequence). The CDR3 nucleotides are TGTGCCAGCAGCCCCACGGGCTCCTACGAGCAGTACTTC. Amino acids: CASSPTGSYEQYF. The full variable domain, in which reference TRBV7-9 and TRBJ2-7 provide the parts outside the CDR3, is DTGVSQNPRHKITKRGQNVTFRCDPISEHNRLYWYRQTLGQGPEFLTYFQNEAQLEKSRLLSDRFSAERPKGSFSTLEIQRTEQGDSAMYLCASSPTGSYEQYFGPGTRLTVT.

This chain uses TRBV6-5 with TRBJ2-7, with unresolved D. The CDR3 runs to 15 residues. Between the trimmed V and J ends, which lost 6 bases and 1 base, there was a span of 16 bases. CDR1 is MNHEY, CDR2 SVGAGI, per germline. The CDR3 here is CASSWVPDGSYEQYF. The CDR3 DNA reads TGTGCCAGCAGCTGGGTGCCGGACGGGTCCTACGAGCAGTACTTC.

V and J are TRBV30 and TRBJ1-4; TRBD1 matches at 9 bases. Germline CDR1 reads GTSNPN; CDR2 reads SVGIG (reference sequence). This CDR3 contains 14 residues. Unmatched junction bases numbered 4, after V lost 1 base and J lost 7 bases. CDR3 in amino acids: CAWSGTGEGEKLFF. The CDR3 region has the DNA TGTGCCTGGAGTGGGACAGGGGAGGGTGAAAAACTGTTTTTT. The full variable domain, in which reference TRBV30 and TRBJ1-4 provide the parts outside the CDR3, is SQTIHQWPATLVQPVGSPLSLECTVEGTSNPNLYWYRQAAGRGLQLLFYSVGIGQISSEVPQNLSASRPQDRQFILSSKKLLLSDSGFYLCAWSGTGEGEKLFFGSGTQLSVL.

The chain is built from TRBV6-7 and TRBJ2-1; D may be TRBD2 (6 bases). TRBV6-7 qualifies as an ORF whose function is uncertain. Trimming stripped 2 bases from V and 2 bases from J, with 13 bases between. The CDR3 extends over 16 amino acids. CDR3 DNA sequence: TGTGCCAGCAGTTACCCCCCCGGGGGAGCCTACAATGAGCAGTTCTTC. Translating it yields CASSYPPGGAYNEQFF.

This chain joins TRBV4-3 and TRBJ1-5; D call uncertain. The V end was cut by 3 bases, the J end by 7 bases, with 13 bases between. This CDR3 region has 14 residues. Germline CDR1 and CDR2: LGHNA and YSLEER. DNA of the CDR3: TGCGCCAGCAGCCATGATCGGGATCGACAGCCCCAGCATTTT. Translation: CASSHDRDRQPQHF.